The 19 T cell receptor beta chains listed next were all sequenced from one sample in a study of blood T cell repertoires in COVID-19. Assay used: immunoSEQ multiplex PCR; TCRdb lists only in-frame clones, some missing. Altogether approximately 140,000 clones are present, approximately 80% being singletons, with the ten largest covering approximately 17%. The sequenced sample was peripheral blood. These receptors originate from a man aged 50 or older with acute or convalescent COVID-19.

This chain links TRBV7-8 with TRBJ2-1; D perhaps matches TRBD2 (5 bases). There are 16 residues in the CDR3. The V end lost 3 bases, the J end lost 9 bases, and 21 bases lay between the germline ends. Germline V gene data show CDR1 as SGHVS and CDR2 as FQNEAQ. The CDR3: CASSFRPPGWLSEQFF. The CDR3 DNA follows: TGTGCCAGCAGCTTCCGTCCCCCGGGGTGGTTGAGTGAGCAGTTCTTC.

In its sample, this clone was seen once. CDR3 protein: CASSPPGQMNTEAFF. The DNA for the CDR3 is TGTGCCAGCAGTCCTCCGGGACAGATGAACACTGAAGCTTTCTTT. This rearrangement joins TRBV6-5 to TRBJ1-1; 7 bases line up with TRBD1. Germline CDR1 and CDR2: MNHEY and SVGAGI. Unmatched junction bases numbered 6, after V lost 5 bases and J lost 0 bases. The CDR3 sequence is 15 residues long.

The chain recombines TRBV19 with TRBJ1-5; 8 bases line up with TRBD1. Germline trimming cut 2 bases from V and 8 bases from J; bases unmatched to any gene: 8. Germline V gene sequence: CDR1 LNHDA, CDR2 SQIVND (reference sequence). The CDR3 runs 15 residues. The CDR3, as DNA: TGTGCCAGTAGTATAAGAGGACAGGGTTTCAAGCCCCAGCATTTT. Translation: CASSIRGQGFKPQHF.

This chain connects TRBV5-4 to TRBJ2-7; D is undetermined. Germline CDR1 SGHNT, CDR2 YYREEE (reference sequence). The CDR3 extends over 16 amino acids. The ends were cut back, 4 bases at V and 2 bases at J, with 19 bases in the middle. CDR3 protein: CASSGLHTGAAYEQYF. CDR3 in DNA: TGTGCCAGCAGCGGCCTCCACACGGGTGCAGCCTACGAGCAGTACTTC.

V usage is TRBV7-8 and J usage is TRBJ2-7; D gene ambiguous. CDR3 size: 17 residues. Deletions cut 2 bases from V and 2 bases from J, with 19 bases between. Germline CDR1 is SGHVS and CDR2 is FQNEAQ. CDR3 in DNA: TGTGCCAGCAGCTTAAGCATTAGCCAACTCAATCCCTACGAGCAGTACTTC. Amino acids: CASSLSISQLNPYEQYF.

The rearrangement uses TRBV11-3 and TRBJ1-3; TRBD1 matches 7 bases. Germline CDR1 is SGHNT and CDR2 is YENEEA. The CDR3 is 15 amino acids. After removal of 5 bases from V and 4 bases from J, the junction contained 8 bases not matched to a gene. The CDR3 spells CASSPTGSGGNTIYF. The CDR3 DNA reads TGTGCCAGCAGCCCGACAGGGTCAGGCGGAAACACCATATATTTT.

V and J are TRBV9 and TRBJ2-5; TRBD2 aligns across 11 bases. Trimming at V came to 0 bases and at J to 0 bases, leaving 4 bases not matched to a gene. CDR1 is SGDLS and CDR2 is YYNGEE in the germline V gene. The CDR3 covers 17 residues. The CDR3 DNA follows: TGTGCCAGCAGCGTAGCGGCTAGCGGGGGGAACCAAGAGACCCAGTACTTC. Its protein product is CASSVAASGGNQETQYF.

This sequence joins TRBV6-5 and TRBJ2-2, with TRBD2 as a possible D gene (6 bases). V shed 6 bases and J shed 1 base, with 9 bases lying between them. The germline gives CDR1 MNHEY, CDR2 SVGAGI. The CDR3 length is 14 residues. CDR3 sequence: CASREGKNTGELFF. The CDR3 nucleotides read TGTGCCAGCAGGGAGGGGAAGAACACCGGGGAGCTGTTTTTT.

The chain uses TRBV30 and TRBJ1-5; TRBD1 matches at 7 bases. This CDR3 has 14 residues. CDR1 and CDR2 from the germline V gene are GTSNPN and SVGIG (reference sequence). The V segment lost 4 bases and the J segment 1 base; nucleotides outside the gene matches: 4. The CDR3 here is CAWKAGGSNQPQHF. Here the CDR3 DNA reads TGTGCCTGGAAAGCAGGGGGGAGCAATCAGCCCCAGCATTTT.

This chain joins TRBV6-5 and TRBJ2-5; 7 nucleotides match TRBD2. The CDR3 consists of 15 residues. The germline V gene has CDR1 MNHEY and CDR2 SVGAGI. With 3 bases clipped from V and 2 bases from J, the junction kept 6 bases outside the gene matches. The CDR3 sequence is CASSYSRGEQETQYF. The CDR3 coding sequence is TGTGCCAGCAGTTATAGCCGGGGGGAGCAAGAGACCCAGTACTTC.

This clone was seen just once. CDR3 loop: CASSSGTGVSGELFF. In nucleotides, the CDR3 is TGTGCCAGCAGCTCCGGGACAGGGGTCTCCGGGGAGCTGTTTTTT. The chain uses TRBV7-9 and TRBJ2-2; 10 bases map to TRBD1. The J segment lost 6 bases and the V segment lost 4 bases, leaving 5 bases of the junction unmatched. The CDR3 runs to 15 residues. The germline CDR1 and CDR2 sequences are SEHNR and FQNEAQ (reference sequence).

This clone was found many times. V usage is TRBV18 and J usage is TRBJ2-4; 7 bases match TRBD1. CDR3 length: 15 residues. CDR1 KGHSH and CDR2 LQKENI come from the germline V gene. With 4 bases clipped from V and 0 bases from J, the junction kept 3 bases outside the gene matches. This CDR3 is CASSLRTGAKNIQYF. As DNA, the CDR3 is TGTGCCAGCTCACTCCGGACAGGAGCCAAAAACATTCAGTACTTC.

This chain joins TRBV29-1 and TRBJ2-5; no firm D call. The CDR3 has 11 residues. The germline V and J ends were trimmed by 4 bases and 1 base, with 4 bases remaining between them. Looked up from germline, CDR1 is SQVTM and CDR2 is ANQGSEA. The CDR3 DNA sequence: TGCAGCGTTGGGAGCCAAGAGACCCAGTACTTC. As protein: CSVGSQETQYF.

This clone occurred once. The CDR3 reads CASSMGLSYEQYV. In nucleotides, the CDR3 is TGTGCCAGTAGTATGGGACTTTCCTACGAGCAGTACGTC. The chain is built from TRBV19 and TRBJ2-7, with D possibly matching TRBD2 (6 bases). This CDR3 has 13 amino acids. CDR1 and CDR2 from the germline V gene are LNHDA and SQIVND (reference sequence). V was pared by 3 bases and J by 1 base, with 7 bases between.

This chain joins TRBV10-3 and TRBJ1-1; 7 bases map to TRBD1. Germline V gives CDR1 ENHRY, CDR2 SYGVKD. The CDR3 consists of 14 residues. V dropped 11 bases and J dropped 5; count of bases not matched to a gene: 14. Here the CDR3 reads CAARDHTGETEAFF. CDR3 coding DNA: TGTGCCGCACGCGATCATACAGGGGAGACTGAAGCTTTCTTT.

This clone was observed a handful of times. The sample has other DNA sequences that encode this CDR3 too. The chain carries TRBV5-4 and TRBJ2-5; maybe TRBD2 (6 bases). Per germline, CDR1 SGHNT and CDR2 YYREEE (reference sequence). The CDR3 totals 13 residues. V dropped 2 bases and J dropped 3 bases, with 8 bases sitting between them. This CDR3 is CASSFGGEETQYF. Written as DNA, the CDR3 is TGTGCCAGCAGCTTCGGCGGGGAAGAGACCCAGTACTTC.

The chain uses TRBV5-1 and TRBJ2-2; D possibly corresponds to TRBD2 (6 bases). V lost 0 bases and J 0 bases, leaving 9 bases between the germline ends. The CDR3 loop spans 16 amino acids. Germline CDR1 reads SGHRS; CDR2 reads YFSETQ. Here the CDR3 reads CASSLEIAANTGELFF. The CDR3 DNA follows: TGCGCCAGCAGCTTGGAAATAGCGGCGAACACCGGGGAGCTGTTTTTT. Full variable domain (missing parts from reference TRBV5-1 and TRBJ2-2): KAGVTQTPRYLIKTRGQQVTLSCSPISGHRSVSWYQQTPGQGLQFLFEYFSETQRNKGNFPGRFSGRQFSNSRSEMNVSTLELGDSALYLCASSLEIAANTGELFFGEGSRLTVL.

This clone came up a few times. This chain uses TRBV19 with TRBJ1-5; no definite D call. Germline V CDR1 and CDR2: LNHDA, SQIVND (reference sequence). Trimming took off 1 base at V and 0 bases at J, with 4 bases between the two ends. This CDR3 is 14 amino acids long. Here the CDR3 DNA reads TGTGCCAGTAGTATAGGTCATAGCAATCAGCCCCAGCATTTT. Its translation is CASSIGHSNQPQHF.

This chain connects TRBV12-3 or TRBV12-4 to TRBJ1-2; TRBD1 might be the D (5 bases). V gave up 5 bases and J gave up 4 bases, with 11 bases separating them. There are 13 residues in the CDR3. CDR3: CASSRQPIYGYTF. DNA of the CDR3: TGTGCCAGCAGTAGACAGCCGATCTATGGCTACACCTTC.